The present TCR beta chain was sequenced within a study of cytomegalovirus exposure and HLA in healthy donors. As for the study in general: A data release that came early held approximately 85 million unique TCRs from HLA-typed donors.

Researchers ran the PCR with 60 Vbeta and 13 Jbeta primers. Per the authors' pipeline: Unique TCR beta chains numbered about 80 million in a later analysis, with about 9.9 million shared. This table comes from immunoSEQ multiplex PCR, and its TCRdb copy is limited to in-frame clones, with some not included. The V and J calls and clone size were taken over from that table, and D and trimming were inferred from the DNA. The data contain 150,000 or so clones, 77% of them seen just once; the ten biggest clones take up approximately 3.8%. CDR1 is SGHVS and CDR2 is FQNEAQ in the germline V gene. Trimming cost V 3 bases and J 13 bases; bases outside gene matches: 8. The CDR3 length is 12 residues. Notes on the study in general: For TCR beta chains, V- and J-gene trimming was later linked to a missense DCLRE1C variant.

Note on this clone: What it binds is unknown.

The clonotype comes from a male donor in good health and CMV-seronegative. The chain has TRBV7-8 and TRBJ2-5, with TRBD2 matching over 7 bases. Sequencing was done on a sample of PBMCs. In DNA, the CDR3 is TGTGCCAGCAGCTTGGGGCGGGGGATCTCGTACTTC. Protein: CASSLGRGISYF.